The T cell receptor (beta chain) described here comes from a study of cytomegalovirus exposure and HLA in healthy donors (dated by TCRdb to the late 2010s). Regarding the study in general: An earlier analysis of several hundred of the donors reported about 250 Gb of sequence data and more than 90 million unique TCR beta sequences from approximately 180 million T cells. The study aimed to test whether signatures of past pathogen exposure could be identified by cataloging public T cell receptors. The study used immunosequencing to profile the T cell repertoires of 670 or so subjects and linked those repertoires to cytomegalovirus serostatus. Along with the 666-subject first cohort, a separate validation cohort of around 110 different subjects was used. In a later genetic analysis, genome-wide SNP genotypes for about 55% of the roughly 700 donors were used, and that subset was treated as a discovery cohort. HLA typing included class I and class II loci at four-digit resolution. The genetic ancestry cluster associated with self-reported Caucasian donors included over 80% of the approximately 430 genotyped donors. A later analysis re-analyzed previously published TCR beta repertoires from 666 donors and added high-resolution HLA genotyping to study TCR occurrence patterns. Among about 400 genotyped donors of the cohort, an average of approximately 200,000 unique TCR beta nucleotide sequences was sequenced per donor, of which roughly 17% were non-productive. All discovery cohort repertoires had been generated on a single sequencing platform. An early release that covered some 640 HLA-typed donors contained about 300 gigabases of sequencing data and tens of millions of unique TCR sequences. Typing coverage differed by locus: A, B, C, DRB1 and DQB1 were typed in roughly 629-630 donors, DQA1 in roughly 510, DPA1 in 600 to 610, and DPB1 in approximately 450. In an earlier analysis of 550 to 700 of the donors, high-throughput TCR beta sequencing was used to judge whether each TCR beta V gene segment behaved as functional or pseudogenic. Rather than using new phenotypic data, the later analysis identified candidate immune exposures from TCR beta sequences and from how often those sequences occurred across donors. Because of strong linkage in the cohort, roughly 5 DR-DQ haplotypes were treated as single units for association and clustering. High-throughput TCR immunosequencing, statistical association of individual TCRs with disease status, and machine learning were combined to predict cytomegalovirus infection status. Donor age, sex, ethnicity and CMV serostatus were compiled alongside the repertoire data.

The receptor library was made with the immunoSEQ multiplex PCR assay. The multiplex PCR relied on a mix of 60 forward primers for TCR Vbeta segments and 13 reverse primers for TCR Jbeta segments. The CDR3 region of rearranged TCR beta genes was amplified from genomic DNA with a multiplex PCR assay. On the Illumina HiSeq System, the amplified TCR beta libraries were sequenced as 87-base-pair reads. On the authors' methods: In a later analysis, some 80 million unique TCR beta chains were counted across the roughly 610 repertoires, and approximately 9.9 million of these chains were shared by at least two donors. Raw reads were error-corrected and collapsed into unique sequences by a nearest-neighbor algorithm in which closely related sequences were merged to remove PCR and sequencing errors. V, D and J gene segments were assigned by aligning CDR3 sequences to IMGT reference sequences. For a sequence to be retained, at least a six-nucleotide match to both a V gene segment and a J gene segment was required. A rearrangement was called productive if the CDR3 had no stop codons and remained in frame with V and J, and every other rearrangement was called non-productive. CDR3 was defined according to IMGT convention as the region running from the second conserved V-encoded cysteine to the conserved J-encoded phenylalanine. Sequences without an unambiguous match to a single V gene segment were excluded from the earlier analysis of 587 of the donors. In an earlier analysis of 450 to 750 of the donors, a V segment was called functional when productive rearrangements were above 56.7%, and segregating when the standard deviation between donors exceeded 5%. A statistical classification framework was built to diagnose cytomegalovirus status from the catalog of TCR beta chain sequences. A later analysis assigned V and J genes by comparing TCR nucleotide sequences with IMGT/GENE-DB human TR gene sequences. Using the TCRdist pipeline, a later analysis assigned CDR3 sequences along with most-parsimonious VDJ recombination scenarios. In a later analysis, every TCR beta chain was defined by the combination of its CDR3 amino acid sequence and its V-gene family, and reads without a unique V-gene family were dropped. As a way to deal with suspected cross-contamination and a sequencing artifact, a later analysis dropped approximately 570 nucleotide sequences that were highly shared and had low generation probability. In a later analysis, a clonal expansion index for each public chain was calculated from normalized within-repertoire ranks of inferred template counts. A later analysis computed generation probabilities with a VDJ recombination model fitted to out-of-frame rearrangements, and checked the results against IGoR. A later analysis scored TCR-TCR, TCR-HLA and TCR-CMV co-occurrence with hypergeometric tests, applying a repertoire-size bias correction to TCR pairs. In a later analysis, false discovery rates were estimated by permuting HLA or CMV assignments 20 times. A later analysis grouped co-occurring TCRs with DBSCAN, adding TCRdist sequence similarity when clustering within HLA-allele-positive subsets. Repertoires with fewer than 30,000 or more than 120,000 public chains were left out of co-occurrence clustering, as were five repertoires with anomalous nucleotide sharing. Entries here come from immuneACCESS through TCRdb and include only in-frame sequences with V and J called. Some clones fail to appear in such tables; in the studies checked, an unresolved V gene covers under half of the shortfall, and the cause of the remainder is unknown. V and J calls and clone size are copied from that table; D and trimming were computed from the DNA. Counted in this sample were approximately 81,000 clones; roughly 84% of them appeared once. The ten largest account for 2.4% of the sample.

Note on this clone: It lacks a known antigen. Per-nucleotide qualities are absent, and no much larger clonotype sits a single base away.

Results the study describes overall, beyond this receptor: Only TCR beta chains were sequenced in this cohort, and the absence of alpha or paired-chain data limited detectable features. According to a later analysis, parvovirus B19, influenza, CMV and Epstein-Barr virus appeared linked to several top co-occurrence clusters. The sequencing pipeline was judged likely to have produced a cluster of highly shared sequence variants as a technical artifact. In a later analysis, the rate of TCR association differed among HLA loci, with DRB1 alleles having the most associated TCRs and HLA-C alleles having the fewest. A further reported finding was that TCR beta sequences accurately predicted the HLA-A and HLA-B alleles for most subjects in the first cohort. In a later genetic analysis, a missense DCLRE1C variant was associated with V-gene and J-gene trimming of TCR beta chains, and the association was replicated in an independent cohort. The classifier was reported to diagnose cytomegalovirus status with high specificity and sensitivity in both the original cohort and the validation cohort. When HLA alleles, especially DR and DQ, strongly co-occurred, attributing TCR associations to individual alleles was difficult. It was suggested by the authors that the approach could potentially be generalized to other disease states and immunological phenotypes. In a later analysis, some 17,000 TCR beta sequences were associated with specific HLA alleles at a false discovery rate of 0.05. Roughly 17 rarely observed V segments, including chromosome 9 orphons, were excluded from the earlier analysis of a few hundred of the donors because counts were too low. The only immune exposure information available for the cohort was CMV serostatus. Most TCR sequences were observed very rarely across donors, whereas some public TCRs were present in many individuals. A few of the identified cytomegalovirus-associated TCR beta chains were confirmed in vitro to be specific for cytomegalovirus antigens. An earlier analysis of around 540 of the donors showed that most TCR beta V segments appeared in productive rearrangements either about 90% or about 30% of the time, which broadly matched IMGT annotations. In a later genetic analysis, fewer N-insertions in productive TCRs were reported among donors in an Asian-associated ancestry cluster than the approximately 670-donor mean. A later analysis found that most CMV-associated TCR beta chains appeared HLA-restricted, with HLA associations seemingly driven largely by CMV exposure. A total of about 150 TCR beta chains were listed by the study as associated with cytomegalovirus. Presence/absence analyses assumed roughly uniform sequencing depth across donors, an assumption that may not hold. Linkage disequilibrium might explain the correlated functional status among segregating V segments, but an unknown experimental factor could not be ruled out. Some IMGT-functional V segments, including TRBV6-2 and TRBV6-3, could not be distinguished by the 87-base-pair reads and were therefore excluded. In a later analysis, HLA-associated TCR beta chains showed more clonal expansion and lower generation probabilities than non-associated chains that were equally common. Because some donors lacked HLA typing at each locus, the association tests relied only on the typed subset.

The CDR3 runs 15 residues from the cysteine to the phenylalanine. The kept DNA is CDR3 alone, 45 bases in frame from the first base. For CDR1 and CDR2, the germline V gene lists SGHDT and YYEEEE. Clipping removes 4 bases from V and 2 bases from J, with 6 as the unmatched junction base count. The cohort consisted of 650 to 850 healthy bone marrow donors. Cohort members were all nominally healthy when sampled, although unrecorded immune exposures were likely present. The donor tested CMV seronegative, placing the donor among the 300 to 450 seronegative members of the cohort. Every donor gave a peripheral blood sample, and the peripheral blood mononuclear cells from that sample were used for TCR beta sequencing. The Qiagen DNeasy Blood Extraction Kit was used to extract genomic DNA from the blood cell samples.

Input material: PBMCs. The sequence came from a woman aged 50 to 60 in good health and CMV-seronegative. This receptor chain uses TRBV5-6 and TRBJ2-3, with TRBD2 matching 8 junction bases. This receptor has the CDR3 CASSALSGDTDTQYF. The DNA sequence is as follows: TGTGCCAGCAGCGCCCTTAGCGGGGACACAGATACGCAGTATTTT. With the portions outside the CDR3 filled from the reference TRBV5-6 and TRBJ2-3 genes, the complete variable region becomes DAGVTQSPTHLIKTRGQQVTLRCSPKSGHDTVSWYQQALGQGPQFIFQYYEEEERQRGNFPDRFSGHQFPNYSSELNVNALLLGDSALYLCASSALSGDTDTQYFGPGTRLTVL.